A single TCR beta chain is shown here with its context. It lacks a known antigen. One base away there is no much larger clone; base qualities are not given. These data belong to a study of a mutant IDH1 vaccine in newly diagnosed glioma listed by TCRdb under 2021. Regarding the research as a whole: Of the approximately 34 patients who were treated, around 60% were male and roughly 38% were female, and the mean age was around 40 years. Longitudinal TCRB deep sequencing was performed for about two dozen treated patients wherever samples were available for exploratory analyses. Peripheral blood samples were drawn at six visits, namely V03 (baseline), V05, V07, V10, V12 and V13. Prior to enrollment, standard therapy consisting of radiotherapy alone, temozolomide alone, or radiochemotherapy with temozolomide had been administered to patients, with the combination being received by most patients.

V and J are trimmed by 6 bases and 3 bases, and the gene matches miss 8 bases of the junction. Measured from the cysteine to the phenylalanine, the CDR3 is 15 residues long. This entry keeps only the CDR3 DNA: 45 bases, framed from base 1. Via the germline V gene, CDR1 is MNHEY and CDR2 SVGAGI. General conclusions and limits of the study: Immune responses induced by the vaccine were seen in around 93% of patients across multiple MHC alleles. No apparent relationship was observed between pseudoprogression and alterations in the top peripheral T cell clonotypes detected by TCRB sequencing. Availability determined which PBMC samples were chosen for TCRB deep sequencing. The authors noted that analyses of patient blood samples could not be reproduced because of sample limitations.

Receptor amplification or capture employed the immunoSEQ multiplex PCR assay. Following the manufacturer's protocol, the hsTCRB Kit was used to amplify rearranged TCR beta chain sequences. An Illumina MiSeq was used to sequence the TCRB libraries. In the paper's pipeline: The proprietary platform of the kit vendor was used for demultiplexing, trimming and gene mapping. The table comes from immuneACCESS by way of TCRdb, which keeps in-frame sequences with V and J called. Part of the clones is missing from these tables; in studies checked, under half for an unresolved V gene and the rest for unknown reasons. The DNA gave D and trimming, while V, J and clone size come from that table. This sample lists tens of thousands of clones; over 60% were detected once. The ten largest clonotypes hold about 9.4% of the sample. Explained via the paper, the time point label denotes: baseline, week 1 (first vaccination visit). The treatment or condition label corresponds to: pre-vaccination baseline after standard-of-care therapy. The donors had newly diagnosed IDH1-mutant astrocytomas of WHO grade 3 or 4 that showed loss of nuclear ATRX. The samples were drawn from NOA16, a multicentre, single-arm, open-label phase I trial in Germany that tested a mutant IDH1 peptide vaccine in humans for the first time. Visit V03 blood draws served as the baseline sample for immunogenicity testing. Genomic DNA for TCRB sequencing was isolated from EDTA blood with the DNeasy Blood and Tissue Kit.

The sequence was collected from a middle-aged man with glioma. Some clones in this sample may be carry-over from other donors' samples. The source was peripheral blood mononuclear cells (PBMCs), collected from a glioma patient treated with radiotherapy, temozolomide or both. This sequence uses TRBV6-5 and TRBJ1-1; 9 of the junction bases match TRBD1. The nucleotides read TGTGCCAGCAGATCCACAGGGGGCGGGGACACTGAAGCTTTCTTT. Its translation is CASRSTGGGDTEAFF.